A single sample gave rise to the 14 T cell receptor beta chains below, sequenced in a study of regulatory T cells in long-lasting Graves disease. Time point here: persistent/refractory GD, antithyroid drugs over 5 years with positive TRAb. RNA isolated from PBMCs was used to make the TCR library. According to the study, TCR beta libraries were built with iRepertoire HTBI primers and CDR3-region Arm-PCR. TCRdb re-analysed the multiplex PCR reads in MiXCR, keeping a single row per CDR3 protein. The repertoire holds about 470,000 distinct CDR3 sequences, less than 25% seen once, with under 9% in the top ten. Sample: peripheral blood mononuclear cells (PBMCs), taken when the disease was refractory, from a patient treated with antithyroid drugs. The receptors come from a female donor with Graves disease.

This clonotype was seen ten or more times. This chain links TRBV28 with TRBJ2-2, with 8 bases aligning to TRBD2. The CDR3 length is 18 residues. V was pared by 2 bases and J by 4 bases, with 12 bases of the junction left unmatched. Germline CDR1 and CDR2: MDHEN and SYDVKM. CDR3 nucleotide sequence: TGTGCCAGCAGTTTAGCGATTGGGGTAGCGGGACGCACCGGGGAGCTGTTTTTT. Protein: CASSLAIGVAGRTGELFF.

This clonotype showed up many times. In DNA, the CDR3 is TGTGCCAGCAGCTTAGACAGCCGGGCTGAAGCTTTCTTT. Its protein product is CASSLDSRAEAFF. The V and J genes are TRBV11-1 and TRBJ1-1; D is unresolved. V lost 1 base and J lost 6, with 9 bases in between. This CDR3 region has 13 residues. Per germline, CDR1 SGHAT and CDR2 FQDESV (reference sequence).

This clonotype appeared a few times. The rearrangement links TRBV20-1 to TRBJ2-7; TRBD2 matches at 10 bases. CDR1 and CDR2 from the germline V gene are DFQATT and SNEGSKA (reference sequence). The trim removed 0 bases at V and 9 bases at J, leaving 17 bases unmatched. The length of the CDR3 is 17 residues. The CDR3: CSARDRLAGVNPTGQYF. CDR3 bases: TGCAGTGCTAGAGATCGGCTAGCGGGAGTTAACCCTACGGGGCAGTACTTC.

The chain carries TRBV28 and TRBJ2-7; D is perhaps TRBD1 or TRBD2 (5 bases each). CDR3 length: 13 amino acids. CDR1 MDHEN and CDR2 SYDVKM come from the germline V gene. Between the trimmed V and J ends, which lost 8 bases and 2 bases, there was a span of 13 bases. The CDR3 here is CASGGDTPYEQYF. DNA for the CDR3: TGTGCCAGCGGGGGAGACACCCCCTACGAGCAGTACTTC.

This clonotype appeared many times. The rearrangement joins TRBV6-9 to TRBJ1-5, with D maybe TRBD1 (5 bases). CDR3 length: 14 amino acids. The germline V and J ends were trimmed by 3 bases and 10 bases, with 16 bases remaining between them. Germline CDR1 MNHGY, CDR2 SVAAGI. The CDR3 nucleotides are TGTGCCAGCAGTTACGGGGCGGGGATTTTTCCCCAGCATTTT. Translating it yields CASSYGAGIFPQHF.

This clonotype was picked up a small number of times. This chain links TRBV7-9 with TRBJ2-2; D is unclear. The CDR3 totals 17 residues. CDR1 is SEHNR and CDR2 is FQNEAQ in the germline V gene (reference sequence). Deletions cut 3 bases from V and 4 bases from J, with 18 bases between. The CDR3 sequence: CASSFRTPGGTTGELFF. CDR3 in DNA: TGTGCCAGCAGCTTCCGCACACCAGGCGGTACCACCGGGGAGCTGTTTTTT. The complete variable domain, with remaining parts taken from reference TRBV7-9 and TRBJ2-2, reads DTGVSQNPRHKITKRGQNVTFRCDPISEHNRLYWYRQTLGQGPEFLTYFQNEAQLEKSRLLSDRFSAERPKGSFSTLEIQRTEQGDSAMYLCASSFRTPGGTTGELFFGEGSRLTVL.

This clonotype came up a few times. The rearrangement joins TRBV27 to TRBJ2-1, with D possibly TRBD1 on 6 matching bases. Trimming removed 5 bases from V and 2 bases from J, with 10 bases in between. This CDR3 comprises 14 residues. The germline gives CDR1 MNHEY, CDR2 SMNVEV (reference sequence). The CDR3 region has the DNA TGTGCCAGCAGTCCACAGGGAACCTACAATGAGCAGTTCTTC. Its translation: CASSPQGTYNEQFF.

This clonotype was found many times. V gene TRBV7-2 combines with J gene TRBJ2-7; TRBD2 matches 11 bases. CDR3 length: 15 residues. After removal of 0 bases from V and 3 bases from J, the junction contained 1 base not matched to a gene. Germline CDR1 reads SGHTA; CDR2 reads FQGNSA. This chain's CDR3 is CASSLAGLAVYEQYF. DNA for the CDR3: TGTGCCAGCAGCTTAGCGGGACTAGCGGTCTACGAGCAGTACTTC.

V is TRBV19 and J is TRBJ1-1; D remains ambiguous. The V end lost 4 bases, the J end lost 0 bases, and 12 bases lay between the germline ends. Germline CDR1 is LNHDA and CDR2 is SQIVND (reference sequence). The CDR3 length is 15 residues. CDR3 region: CASSSLGRLNTEAFF. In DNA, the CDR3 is TGTGCCAGTAGTAGCCTCGGACGATTGAACACTGAAGCTTTCTTT.

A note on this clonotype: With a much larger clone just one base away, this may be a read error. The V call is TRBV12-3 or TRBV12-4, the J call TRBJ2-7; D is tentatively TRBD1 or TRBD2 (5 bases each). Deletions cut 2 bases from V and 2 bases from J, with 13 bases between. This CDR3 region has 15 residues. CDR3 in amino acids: CASSLSGAVTYEQYF. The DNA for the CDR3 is TGTGCCAGCAGTTTATCCGGGGCAGTCACCTACGAGCAGTACTTC.

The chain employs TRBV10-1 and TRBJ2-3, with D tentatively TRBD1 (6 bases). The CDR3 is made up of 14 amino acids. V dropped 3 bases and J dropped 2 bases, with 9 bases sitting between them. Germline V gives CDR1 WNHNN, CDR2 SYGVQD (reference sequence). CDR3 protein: CASSDGQITDTQYF. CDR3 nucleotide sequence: TGCGCCAGCAGTGATGGACAGATCACAGATACGCAGTATTTT.

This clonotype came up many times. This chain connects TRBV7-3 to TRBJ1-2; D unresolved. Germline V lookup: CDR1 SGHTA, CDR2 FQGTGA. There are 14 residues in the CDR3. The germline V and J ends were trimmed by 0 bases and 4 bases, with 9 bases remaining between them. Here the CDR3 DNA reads TGTGCCAGCAGCTTAACGACGGCGGTCTATGGCTACACCTTC. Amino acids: CASSLTTAVYGYTF.

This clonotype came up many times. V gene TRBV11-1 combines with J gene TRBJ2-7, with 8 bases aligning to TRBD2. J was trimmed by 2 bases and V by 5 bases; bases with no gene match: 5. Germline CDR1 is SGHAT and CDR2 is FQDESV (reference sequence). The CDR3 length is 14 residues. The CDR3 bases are TGTGCCAGCAGCCGACTAGCGCGAGCCTACGAGCAGTACTTC. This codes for CASSRLARAYEQYF.

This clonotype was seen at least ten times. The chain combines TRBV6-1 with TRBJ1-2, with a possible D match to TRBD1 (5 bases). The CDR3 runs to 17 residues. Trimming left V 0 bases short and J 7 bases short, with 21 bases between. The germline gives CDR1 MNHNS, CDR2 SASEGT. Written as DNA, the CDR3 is TGTGCCAGCAGTGAAGCAACCGGGGGACTACCTTTGTCTGGCTACACCTTC. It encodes CASSEATGGLPLSGYTF.